The TCR beta chain under discussion was sequenced for a study of cytotoxic CD8 clonotypes in ibrutinib-treated CLL. General study results and limits: T-cell clonality at baseline went above that of age-matched healthy donors and rose and fell with circulating CD8+ T-cell counts. Clonality climbed at ibrutinib response, then dropped toward baseline at progression.

Sequencing was designed to attain a depth spanning 1 in 200,000 to 1 in 1 million T cells. Profiled with immunoSEQ multiplex PCR; TCRdb holds only in-frame clones, not every one. The sample has over 200,000 clones, just under 80% seen once; the top ten hold approximately 10%. Germline V gives CDR1 SGDLS, CDR2 YYNGEE. The junction had 10 bases not matched to a gene; V was cut back by 5 bases and J by 5 bases. This CDR3 comprises 16 residues. Comment on this clone: The antigen remains unidentified.

Sequences were derived from PBMCs, sampled after 12 months of ibrutinib treatment. The V call is TRBV9, the J call TRBJ2-3, with 11 bases identical to TRBD2. The receptor was derived from a human donor with chronic lymphocytic leukemia. The CDR3 DNA reads TGTGCCAGCAGTCCTGGGACTAGCGGTTCAGGAGATACGCAGTATTTT. Encoded protein: CASSPGTSGSGDTQYF.